These 31 T cell receptor beta chains were all obtained from the same sample, sequenced in a study of radiation and T cells in renal cell carcinoma (dated by TCRdb to about 2020). This sample's time point label indicates: baseline pretreatment blood. This specimen's treatment or condition label, interpreted: 15 Gy SBRT to primary tumor, nephrectomy 4 weeks later. Library generation was performed with the immunoSEQ multiplex PCR assay. As stored in TCRdb, this immuneACCESS dataset retains in-frame rearrangements with V and J assigned. A fraction of the clones does not appear; measured against another copy, unresolved V genes explain less than half of the discrepancy, and the remainder lacks a known reason. For this sample the table gives more than 95,000 clones, of which approximately 78% were detected only once. About 2.9% of the sample rests with the top ten. This material consisted of blood, taken from a patient whose treatment included radiotherapy and nephrectomy. The source of these receptors is a woman in her sixties or seventies with renal cell carcinoma.

The V gene is TRBV9, the J gene TRBJ2-1; D unclear. V lost 0 bases and J lost 6, with 10 bases in between. Germline CDR1 is SGDLS and CDR2 is YYNGEE. The CDR3 consists of 14 residues. The CDR3 DNA reads as TGTGCCAGCAGCGTAGCTACAGCCCCCAATGAGCAGTTCTTC. Translated, it gives CASSVATAPNEQFF.

The rearrangement uses TRBV11-3 and TRBJ1-1; D uncertain. Germline loops: CDR1 SGHNT, CDR2 YENEEA. V was pared by 2 bases and J by 1 base, with 5 bases between. This CDR3 spans 13 amino acids. Here the CDR3 reads CASSLLENTEAFF. The CDR3 DNA follows: TGTGCCAGCAGCTTACTTGAGAACACTGAAGCTTTCTTT.

The chain recombines TRBV4-1 with TRBJ2-2; no clear D. The V gene's germline CDR1 is MGHRA and CDR2 YSYEKL. Trimming took off 3 bases at V and 5 bases at J, with 16 bases between the two ends. The CDR3 totals 16 residues. CDR3 DNA sequence: TGCGCCAGCAGCCAGAGCAGTGGCCAGCATACCGGGGAGCTGTTTTTT. Residues: CASSQSSGQHTGELFF.

In this sample, this clone turned up once. The chain carries TRBV19 and TRBJ2-5; 8 nucleotides align to TRBD2. The germline CDR1 and CDR2 sequences are LNHDA and SQIVND (reference sequence). The length of the CDR3 is 15 residues. V trimming: 3 bases; J trimming: 5 bases; junction bases outside the gene matches: 8. The CDR3 loop is CASSMEWGTRETQYF. The CDR3 nucleotides are TGTGCCAGTAGTATGGAGTGGGGGACTAGGGAGACCCAGTACTTC.

The chain carries TRBV4-1 and TRBJ1-3, with a weak D call TRBD1 (6 bases). The CDR3 is 16 residues long. V was clipped by 0 bases and J by 5 bases, with 14 bases between them. The V gene's germline CDR1 is MGHRA and CDR2 YSYEKL. The CDR3 loop is CASSQDPPTGRNTIYF. CDR3 nucleotide sequence: TGCGCCAGCAGCCAAGACCCTCCGACAGGCCGAAACACCATATATTTT.

The chain is built from TRBV6-5 and TRBJ2-2; tentatively, D is TRBD2 (7 bases). The CDR3 runs 14 residues. The V end lost 7 bases, the J end lost 6 bases, and 15 bases lay between the germline ends. Germline-derived CDR1 and CDR2 are MNHEY and SVGAGI. This chain's CDR3 is CASKSGTTPGELFF. CDR3 DNA sequence: TGTGCCAGCAAGAGCGGGACAACGCCCGGGGAGCTGTTTTTT.

V usage is TRBV5-3 and J usage is TRBJ1-6; D is undetermined. TRBV5-3 carries the ORF label, with uncertain function. The CDR3 has 13 amino acids. V gave up 8 bases and J gave up 7 bases, with 13 bases separating them. This CDR3 reads CASHGAWNSPLHF. CDR3 coding DNA: TGTGCCAGCCACGGAGCATGGAATTCACCCCTCCACTTT.

A few counts support this clone. The chain combines TRBV6-1 with TRBJ2-5; D might be TRBD1 or TRBD2, each matching 5 bases. The germline V gene encodes CDR1 MNHNS and CDR2 SASEGT. V lost 6 bases to trimming and J lost 3 bases, with 17 bases between them. This CDR3 contains 15 residues. The CDR3 reads CASRPLWGSEETQYF. The DNA of the CDR3 is TGTGCCAGCAGGCCCCTATGGGGGTCCGAAGAGACCCAGTACTTC.

The chain joins TRBV29-1 to TRBJ1-2; TRBD1 aligns across 9 bases. Germline V gene lookup returns CDR1 SQVTM and CDR2 ANQGSEA. The CDR3 has 13 residues. The V segment lost 6 bases and the J segment 0 bases; nucleotides outside the gene matches: 2. The CDR3 region is CSVGQGANYGYTF. The CDR3 nucleotides are TGCAGCGTGGGACAGGGAGCTAACTATGGCTACACCTTC. The complete variable domain, with remaining parts taken from reference TRBV29-1 and TRBJ1-2, reads SAVISQKPSRDICQRGTSLTIQCQVDSQVTMMFWYRQQPGQSLTLIATANQGSEATYESGFVIDKFPISRPNLTFSTLTVSNMSPEDSSIYLCSVGQGANYGYTFGSGTRLTVV.

V gene TRBV28 combines with J gene TRBJ2-5; D uncertain. Germline-derived CDR1 and CDR2 are MDHEN and SYDVKM. The CDR3 has 12 residues. Trimming removed 5 bases at V and 5 bases at J, with 9 bases between. CDR3 coding DNA: TGTGCCAGCAGTCTGGAGTGGGAGACCCAGTACTTC. The encoded protein is CASSLEWETQYF.

The J gene is TRBJ2-7, the V gene TRBV6-1, with 11 bases lining up with TRBD2. Germline V gives CDR1 MNHNS, CDR2 SASEGT. The trim removed 4 bases at V and 0 bases at J, leaving 2 bases unmatched. The length of the CDR3 is 15 residues. The CDR3 spells CASSGGLADSYEQYF. The CDR3 bases are TGTGCCAGCAGTGGGGGACTAGCGGACTCCTACGAGCAGTACTTC.

The rearrangement uses TRBV2 and TRBJ2-7, with D perhaps TRBD1 (6 bases). Between the trimmed V and J ends, which lost 3 bases and 1 base, there was a span of 13 bases. This CDR3 is built from 15 residues. From germline, CDR1 is SNHLY and CDR2 FYNNEI. As DNA, the CDR3 is TGTGCCAGCAGTGATGGGCAGGGGATTTCCTACGAGCAGTACTTC. It encodes CASSDGQGISYEQYF.

This clone appeared a single time. The chain links TRBV10-1 to TRBJ1-1; TRBD1 is a possible D gene (5 bases). Germline CDR1 and CDR2: WNHNN and SYGVQD (reference sequence). V lost 4 bases, J lost 0 bases, and 15 bases lay in between. The length of the CDR3 is 16 residues. CDR3 amino acids: CASSAGYGVMNTEAFF. Written as DNA, the CDR3 is TGCGCCAGCAGTGCAGGGTACGGGGTTATGAACACTGAAGCTTTCTTT.

The rearrangement links TRBV5-1 to TRBJ1-6; D may be TRBD1 (5 bases). V lost 4 bases, J lost 11 bases, and 19 bases lay in between. The germline gives CDR1 SGHRS, CDR2 YFSETQ. The CDR3 consists of 15 residues. For the CDR3, the DNA is TGCGCCAGCAGCCCCACGAGGGGAGGTCCCGCACCCCTCCACTTT. It specifies CASSPTRGGPAPLHF.

This clone was seen a single time. The V gene is TRBV28, the J gene TRBJ1-5; D possibly corresponds to TRBD1 (6 bases). Germline assignment: CDR1 MDHEN and CDR2 SYDVKM. Trimming stripped 2 bases from V and 2 bases from J, with 10 bases between. This CDR3 contains 15 residues. CDR3 sequence (DNA): TGTGCCAGCAGTTTACTACAGGGCGGCAATCAGCCCCAGCATTTT. Translation: CASSLLQGGNQPQHF.

This chain uses TRBV6-1 with TRBJ1-4; no reliable D call. Trimming stripped 2 bases from V and 8 bases from J, with 9 bases between. The germline CDR1 and CDR2 sequences are MNHNS and SASEGT. This CDR3 contains 13 residues. CDR3: CASSETTFEKLFF. CDR3 DNA: TGTGCCAGCAGTGAAACTACATTCGAAAAACTGTTTTTT.

The V call is TRBV5-5, the J call TRBJ1-4; tentatively, D is TRBD1 (5 bases). Germline CDR1 reads SGHKS; CDR2 reads YYEKEE (reference sequence). V shed 4 bases and J shed 2 bases, with 12 bases lying between them. The CDR3 sequence is 15 residues long. CDR3 bases: TGTGCCAGCAGCGACCCGGGACGGACTAATGAAAAACTGTTTTTT. This codes for CASSDPGRTNEKLFF.

This clone has a handful of counts. V is TRBV5-1 and J is TRBJ1-4; TRBD1 is a possible D gene (5 bases). The CDR3 contains 14 residues. V was shortened by 0 bases and J by 4 bases, with 7 bases between the two germline ends. Germline V gene data show CDR1 as SGHRS and CDR2 as YFSETQ. CDR3 residues: CASSLERGNEKLFF. In DNA, the CDR3 is TGCGCCAGCAGCTTGGAAAGGGGTAATGAAAAACTGTTTTTT.

The chain joins TRBV11-2 to TRBJ2-7; no clear D gene. The CDR3 extends over 12 amino acids. From germline, CDR1 is SGHAT and CDR2 FQNNGV. Trimming pared 5 bases from V and 1 base from J, leaving 6 bases between. CDR3 residues: CASSLTSYEQYF. The CDR3 nucleotides read TGTGCCAGCAGCCTAACTTCCTACGAGCAGTACTTC.

The chain uses TRBV27 and TRBJ2-2; tentatively, D is TRBD2 (5 bases). Trimming pared 7 bases from V and 5 bases from J, leaving 14 bases between. The CDR3 contains 14 residues. Germline CDR1 MNHEY, CDR2 SMNVEV (reference sequence). In DNA form, the CDR3 reads TGTGCCAGCAAGCTCCTAAGGGAGACCGGGGAGCTGTTTTTT. Amino acid sequence: CASKLLRETGELFF.

The chain recombines TRBV10-3 with TRBJ2-5; D may be TRBD2 (5 bases). V lost 3 bases and J 2 bases, leaving 22 bases between the germline ends. CDR1 is ENHRY, CDR2 SYGVKD, per germline. The CDR3 covers 18 residues. The CDR3: CAISDPGLHSSQQETQYF. In DNA form, the CDR3 reads TGTGCCATCAGTGACCCCGGACTTCATAGTAGTCAACAAGAGACCCAGTACTTC.

The chain couples TRBV25-1 to TRBJ1-2, with D uncertain. From germline, CDR1 is MGHDK and CDR2 SYGVNS. V was cut by 1 base and J by 1 base, with 16 bases left in between. This CDR3 is built from 17 residues. The CDR3 protein is CASSESGASGDNYGYTF. The CDR3 region has the DNA TGTGCCAGCAGTGAATCAGGAGCCAGCGGGGATAACTATGGCTACACCTTC.

Comment on this clone: A read error may produce the germline difference seen at one junction end. This chain connects TRBV2 to TRBJ2-5; a weak D match, TRBD1 (5 bases). CDR1 SNHLY and CDR2 FYNNEI come from the germline V gene. The CDR3 is made up of 11 amino acids. For the CDR3, the DNA is TGTGCCAGCAGTGACGGTATAGGGGCCCACTTC. This translates into CASSDGIGAHF.

J is TRBJ1-1 and V is TRBV6-5; D is uncertain. Looked up from germline, CDR1 is MNHEY and CDR2 is SVGAGI. The V end lost 1 base, the J end lost 2 bases, and 5 bases lay between the germline ends. This CDR3 region has 13 residues. CDR3 nucleotide sequence: TGTGCCAGCAGTTACTTCATTAACACTGAAGCTTTCTTT. Protein product: CASSYFINTEAFF.

The chain links TRBV2 to TRBJ2-7; the D is unclear. The CDR3 is 12 residues long. Germline CDR1 SNHLY, CDR2 FYNNEI. V was pared by 5 bases and J by 4 bases, with 9 bases between. The CDR3 sequence is CASSREAYEQYF. DNA of the CDR3: TGTGCCAGCAGTCGCGAGGCGTACGAGCAGTACTTC.

The V gene is TRBV6-4, the J gene TRBJ1-1; D ambiguous. Germline assignment: CDR1 MRHNA and CDR2 SNTAGT. The CDR3 is made up of 13 amino acids. V shed 3 bases and J shed 3 bases, with 8 bases lying between them. The CDR3 is CASSEARDTEAFF. CDR3 sequence (DNA): TGTGCCAGCAGTGAGGCGAGGGACACTGAAGCTTTCTTT.

About this clone: The sample contains more than one DNA sequence encoding this CDR3. The genes are TRBV28 and TRBJ2-5, with TRBD2 as a possible D gene (7 bases). The V end was cut by 8 bases, the J end by 5 bases, with 15 bases between. The CDR3 runs 13 residues. CDR1 is MDHEN, CDR2 SYDVKM, per germline. The CDR3 DNA reads as TGTGCCAGCTCTCCGGGGGGCCGCGAGACCCAGTACTTC. It codes for CASSPGGRETQYF.

The V call is TRBV5-6, the J call TRBJ1-1, with D possibly matching TRBD1 (5 bases). Germline CDR1 reads SGHDT; CDR2 reads YYEEEE. The CDR3 consists of 16 residues. The V and J ends lost 4 bases and 0 bases respectively, with 16 bases between them. CDR3 loop: CASSDIRVPLNTEAFF. The CDR3 nucleotides read TGTGCCAGCAGCGATATCAGGGTTCCCTTGAACACTGAAGCTTTCTTT.

The chain has TRBV6-5 and TRBJ1-1; D remains ambiguous. The germline CDR1 and CDR2 sequences are MNHEY and SVGAGI. Trimming pared 6 bases from V and 2 bases from J, leaving 4 bases between. The CDR3 length is 11 residues. The CDR3 bases are TGTGCCAGCAGCTCAAACACTGAAGCTTTCTTT. Translating it yields CASSSNTEAFF.

The rearrangement links TRBV7-2 to TRBJ2-3, with 8 nucleotides matching TRBD2. Germline CDR1 is SGHTA and CDR2 is FQGNSA. The CDR3 length is 14 residues. Trimming took 10 bases from V and 4 from J; bases not matched to a gene: 10. CDR3 in DNA: TGTGCCACCCGAGGGGCGGGAGGCCCAGATACGCAGTATTTT. Its protein product is CATRGAGGPDTQYF. Combining the CDR3 with reference TRBV7-2 and TRBJ2-3 gives the whole variable domain GAGVSQSPSNKVTEKGKDVELRCDPISGHTALYWYRQSLGQGLEFLIYFQGNSAPDKSGLPSDRFSAERTGGSVSTLTIQRTQQEDSAVYLCATRGAGGPDTQYFGPGTRLTVL.

The chain employs TRBV10-2 and TRBJ2-3, with D unresolved. The CDR3 loop spans 12 amino acids. The germline CDR1 and CDR2 sequences are WSHSY and SAAADI. Trimming pared 5 bases from V and 0 bases from J, leaving 3 bases between. The CDR3 is CASSSSTDTQYF. CDR3 sequence (DNA): TGCGCCAGCAGTTCAAGCACAGATACGCAGTATTTT.